This TCR beta chain is from a study of beta chain features in type 1 diabetes. CD4+ naive, central memory, regulatory and stem cell-like memory subsets were isolated by sorting on CD45RO/CCR7/CD25/CD127/CD95/CD27. Germline V CDR1 and CDR2: SGHNT, YYREEE (reference sequence). This CDR3 is 15 amino acids long. V was pared by 4 bases and J by 0 bases, with 3 bases of the junction left unmatched. The entirety of the isolated RNA underwent reverse transcription, so expressed TCRB transcripts were sequenced. Average reads for naive, central memory and regulatory T cell samples were about 3.57 million. Method: immunoSEQ multiplex PCR; TCRdb's copy keeps in-frame clones and lacks some. The sample holds around 150,000 clones, less than 8.5% seen once.

Sequences were obtained from central memory CD4+ T cells from blood. This sequence joins TRBV5-4 and TRBJ2-1; 8 positions agree with TRBD2. The TCR sequence derives from a woman aged 25 to 39 in good health. The CDR3: CASSAGGLSYNEQFF. In DNA form, the CDR3 reads TGTGCCAGCAGCGCGGGAGGCCTCTCCTACAATGAGCAGTTCTTC.